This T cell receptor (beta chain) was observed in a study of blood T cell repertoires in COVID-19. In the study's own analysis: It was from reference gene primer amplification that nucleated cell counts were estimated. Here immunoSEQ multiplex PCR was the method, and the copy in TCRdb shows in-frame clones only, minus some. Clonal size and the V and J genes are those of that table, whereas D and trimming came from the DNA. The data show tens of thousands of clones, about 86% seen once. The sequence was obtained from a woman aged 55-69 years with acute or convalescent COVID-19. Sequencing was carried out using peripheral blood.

This chain's CDR3 is CASSLDRGPEAFF. Here the CDR3 DNA reads TGTGCCAGCAGCTTGGACAGGGGCCCTGAAGCTTTCTTT. The chain recombines TRBV11-3 with TRBJ1-1, with TRBD1 matching 9 bases. The CDR3 is 13 residues long. The trim removed 3 bases at V and 6 bases at J, leaving 2 bases unmatched. Germline V gene sequence: CDR1 SGHNT, CDR2 YENEEA.